Given below is one T cell receptor (beta chain) in context. Its matching antigen is unknown. This may stem from a read error, because a much larger clone lies one nucleotide away. In TCRdb, the 5' RACE reads were re-called with MiXCR into one record per CDR3 protein. Counted here are under 400,000 distinct CDR3 sequences, roughly 10% occurring once; the ten biggest clones make up under 10%. This specimen belongs to a study of identical twins. Study-wide results and caveats: Out-of-frame TCR alpha sharing observed in monozygotic twins exceeded model estimates. Zero-insertion analyses could be partly confounded by invariant MAIT and iNKT cells. Cord blood's abundant beta clonotypes had fewer insertions, unlike memory repertoires. Those out-of-frame alpha sequences shared by twins showed an excess of low generation probability.

The junction had 1 base not matched to a gene; V was cut back by 3 bases and J by 4 bases. The length of the CDR3 is 14 residues. Germline V gene lookup returns CDR1 SGDLS and CDR2 YYNGEE. The rearrangement uses TRBV9 and TRBJ2-7, with TRBD2 matching 13 bases. The source material was naive T cells sorted from blood. This clonotype was obtained from a woman aged 50 to 60 in good health. CDR3 nucleotide sequence: TGTGCCAGCAGCGAGGGACTAGCGGGGTACGAGCAGTACTTC. This translates into CASSEGLAGYEQYF.